Below are 11 T cell receptor beta chains sequenced from a single sample in a study of blood T cell repertoires in COVID-19. The table came from immunoSEQ multiplex PCR; TCRdb's copy has only in-frame clones and leaves some out. There are about 300,000 clones in the sample; approximately 83% occur only once, and over 8.5% lies in the top ten. Specimen: peripheral blood. Receptors originate from a woman aged 50 to 65 who had recovered from COVID-19.

The genes are TRBV19 and TRBJ2-3, with TRBD2 as a possible D gene (5 bases). There are 15 residues in the CDR3. CDR1 and CDR2 from the germline V gene are LNHDA and SQIVND (reference sequence). Trimming removed 1 base from V and 15 bases from J, with 23 bases in between. CDR3 DNA sequence: TGTGCCAGTAGTATAGGGACCCGGAGCGGTCATGGATATTATTTT. Amino acids: CASSIGTRSGHGYYF.

The chain couples TRBV19 to TRBJ1-1; D call uncertain. This CDR3 has 15 residues. V was clipped by 6 bases and J by 6 bases, with 20 bases between them. Germline CDR1 reads LNHDA; CDR2 reads SQIVND (reference sequence). The chain's CDR3 is CASRSVADDFAEAFF. CDR3 nucleotide sequence: TGTGCCAGTAGATCCGTGGCCGACGACTTTGCTGAAGCTTTCTTT.

This clone came up once. The gene calls are TRBV19 and TRBJ1-1; 11 nucleotides line up with TRBD1. CDR3 length: 14 amino acids. J gave up 5 bases and V 5 bases, and 4 bases lay outside the gene matches. Per the germline V gene, CDR1 is LNHDA and CDR2 is SQIVND (reference sequence). CDR3 in amino acids: CASSPGQGGTEAFF. The CDR3 bases are TGTGCCAGTAGTCCGGGACAGGGGGGTACTGAAGCTTTCTTT.

The rearrangement links TRBV18 to TRBJ2-3; TRBD2 matches 11 bases. Losses at the gene ends were 3 bases for V and 2 bases for J; bases not matched to a gene: 10. This CDR3 is built from 18 residues. From germline, CDR1 is KGHSH and CDR2 LQKENI. Here the CDR3 reads CASSPPLTSGDNTDTQYF. For the CDR3, the DNA is TGTGCCAGCTCACCTCCACTGACTAGCGGGGACAACACAGATACGCAGTATTTT.

The chain is built from TRBV2 and TRBJ2-4; no reliable D call. The germline V gene encodes CDR1 SNHLY and CDR2 FYNNEI. This CDR3 contains 17 residues. Between the trimmed V and J ends, which lost 2 bases and 0 bases, there was a span of 14 bases. Written as DNA, the CDR3 is TGTGCCAGCAGTGAACAACAAATGACAATAGCCAAAAACATTCAGTACTTC. Its translation: CASSEQQMTIAKNIQYF.

V is TRBV13 and J is TRBJ1-2; the match to TRBD1 covers 9 bases. The CDR3 is 14 amino acids. J lost 5 bases, V lost 5 bases, and 6 bases had no gene match. The germline gives CDR1 PRHDT, CDR2 FYEKMQ (reference sequence). CDR3 nucleotide sequence: TGTGCCAGCAGCACCGGGACAGGGAGATATGGCTACACCTTC. As protein: CASSTGTGRYGYTF.

The chain joins TRBV18 to TRBJ2-4, with a tentative D call TRBD1 (6 bases). The germline V and J ends were trimmed by 5 bases and 8 bases, with 13 bases remaining between them. In germline, CDR1 is KGHSH, CDR2 LQKENI. This CDR3 comprises 13 residues. The DNA for the CDR3 is TGTGCCAGCTCATCAGGGGAAGGGGACATTCAGTACTTC. Protein: CASSSGEGDIQYF.

The J gene is TRBJ2-5, the V gene TRBV15, with D perhaps matching TRBD2 (7 bases). V lost 5 bases, J lost 4 bases, and 17 bases lay in between. From germline, CDR1 is LNHNV and CDR2 YYDKDF (reference sequence). There are 15 residues in the CDR3. The CDR3 DNA reads TGTGCCACCAGCCTAAGGACGGGGGGCGTAGAGACCCAGTACTTC. It is translated as CATSLRTGGVETQYF.

The chain uses TRBV6-1 and TRBJ2-3; a weak D match, TRBD1 (6 bases). Germline assignment: CDR1 MNHNS and CDR2 SASEGT. The germline V and J ends were trimmed by 3 bases and 2 bases, with 15 bases remaining between them. This CDR3 region has 16 residues. The CDR3 reads CASSDARAGATDTQYF. For the CDR3, the DNA is TGTGCCAGCAGTGACGCCCGGGCAGGGGCCACAGATACGCAGTATTTT.

The genes are TRBV18 and TRBJ2-2; D is unresolved. CDR1 is KGHSH and CDR2 is LQKENI in the germline V gene. CDR3 length: 15 amino acids. Trimming pared 6 bases from V and 2 bases from J, leaving 13 bases between. CDR3 coding DNA: TGTGCCAGCTCCCCAGCTACTATAAACACCGGGGAGCTGTTTTTT. It translates to CASSPATINTGELFF.

This chain connects TRBV3-1 (or the pseudogene TRBV3-2) to TRBJ2-1; TRBD1 aligns across 8 bases. The ends lost 1 base at V and 8 bases at J; junction bases unmatched: 13. The germline gives CDR1 LGHDT, CDR2 YNNKEL (reference sequence). This CDR3 comprises 17 residues. CDR3 DNA: TGTGCCAGCAGCCAAGGACGATGGACAGGGCTATTGGATGAGCAGTTCTTC. Its translation: CASSQGRWTGLLDEQFF.